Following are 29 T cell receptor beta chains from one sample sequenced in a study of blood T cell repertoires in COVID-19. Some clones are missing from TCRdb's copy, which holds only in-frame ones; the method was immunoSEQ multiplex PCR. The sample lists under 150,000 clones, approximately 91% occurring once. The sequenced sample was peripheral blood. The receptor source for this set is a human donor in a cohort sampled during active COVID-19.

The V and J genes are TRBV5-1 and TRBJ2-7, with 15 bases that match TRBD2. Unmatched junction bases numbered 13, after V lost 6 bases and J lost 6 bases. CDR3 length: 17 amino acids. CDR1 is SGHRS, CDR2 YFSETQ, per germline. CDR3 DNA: TGCGCCAGCACGGGACTAGCGGGGGGACGCGCCCCGGTCGAGCAGTACTTC. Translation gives CASTGLAGGRAPVEQYF.

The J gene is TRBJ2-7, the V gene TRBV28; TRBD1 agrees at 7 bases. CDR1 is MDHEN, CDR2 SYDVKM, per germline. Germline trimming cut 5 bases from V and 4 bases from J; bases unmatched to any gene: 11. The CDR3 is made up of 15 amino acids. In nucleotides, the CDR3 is TGTGCCAGCAGTCAGGCCGGGACAGTTCTATACGAGCAGTACTTC. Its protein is CASSQAGTVLYEQYF.

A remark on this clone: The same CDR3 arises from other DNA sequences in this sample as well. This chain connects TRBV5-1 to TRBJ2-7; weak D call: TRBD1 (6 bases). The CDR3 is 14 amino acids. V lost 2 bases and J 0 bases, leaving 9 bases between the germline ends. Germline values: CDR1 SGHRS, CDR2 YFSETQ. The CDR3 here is CASSFTGSSYEQYF. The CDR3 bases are TGCGCCAGCAGCTTCACAGGGTCCTCCTACGAGCAGTACTTC.

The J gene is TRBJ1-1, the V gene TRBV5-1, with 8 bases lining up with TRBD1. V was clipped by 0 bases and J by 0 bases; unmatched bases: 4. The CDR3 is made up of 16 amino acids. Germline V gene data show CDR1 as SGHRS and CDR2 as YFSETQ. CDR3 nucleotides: TGCGCCAGCAGCTTGGCAGGGGGCCAGATGAACACTGAAGCTTTCTTT. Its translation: CASSLAGGQMNTEAFF.

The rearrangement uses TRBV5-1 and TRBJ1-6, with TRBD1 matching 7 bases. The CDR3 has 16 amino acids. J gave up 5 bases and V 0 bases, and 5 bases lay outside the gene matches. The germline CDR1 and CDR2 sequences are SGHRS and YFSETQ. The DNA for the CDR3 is TGCGCCAGCAGCTTGGGCAGGGGGTCTAATAATTCACCCCTCCACTTT. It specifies CASSLGRGSNNSPLHF.

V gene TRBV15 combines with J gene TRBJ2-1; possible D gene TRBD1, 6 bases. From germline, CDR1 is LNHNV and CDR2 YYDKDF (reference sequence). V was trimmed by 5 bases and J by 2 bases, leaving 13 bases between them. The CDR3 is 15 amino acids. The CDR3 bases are TGTGCCACCAGCTCATACAGGGAAACCTACAATGAGCAGTTCTTC. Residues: CATSSYRETYNEQFF.

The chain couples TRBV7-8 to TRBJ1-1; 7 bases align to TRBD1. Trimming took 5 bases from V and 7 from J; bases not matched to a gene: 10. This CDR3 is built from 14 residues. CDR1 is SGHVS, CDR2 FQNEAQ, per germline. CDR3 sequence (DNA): TGTGCCAGCAGCGCGCGCGAGGGGGCTGGTGAAGCTTTCTTT. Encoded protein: CASSAREGAGEAFF. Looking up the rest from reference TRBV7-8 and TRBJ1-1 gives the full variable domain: GAGVSQSPRYKVAKRGQDVALRCDPISGHVSLFWYQQALGQGPEFLTYFQNEAQLDKSGLPSDRFFAERPEGSVSTLKIQRTQQEDSAVYLCASSAREGAGEAFFGQGTRLTVV.

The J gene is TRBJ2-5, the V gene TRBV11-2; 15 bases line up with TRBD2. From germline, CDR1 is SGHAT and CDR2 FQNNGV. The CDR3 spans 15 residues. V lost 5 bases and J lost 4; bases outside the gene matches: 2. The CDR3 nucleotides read TGTGCCAGCAGCGGACTAGCGGGGGGGGCAGAGACCCAGTACTTC. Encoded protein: CASSGLAGGAETQYF.

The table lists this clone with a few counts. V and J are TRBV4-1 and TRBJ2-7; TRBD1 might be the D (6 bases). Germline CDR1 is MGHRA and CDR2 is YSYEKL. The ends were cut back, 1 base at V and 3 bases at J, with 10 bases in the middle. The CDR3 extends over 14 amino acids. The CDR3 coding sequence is TGCGCCAGCAGCCAAGGTACCAGGGGCTACGAGCAGTACTTC. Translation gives CASSQGTRGYEQYF.

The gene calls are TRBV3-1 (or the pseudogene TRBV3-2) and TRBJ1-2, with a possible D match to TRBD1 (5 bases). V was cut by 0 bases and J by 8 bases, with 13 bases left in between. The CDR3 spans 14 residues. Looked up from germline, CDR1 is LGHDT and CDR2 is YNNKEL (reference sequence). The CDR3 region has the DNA TGTGCCAGCAGCCAAGATCCAGGGAGGGACGGCTACACCTTC. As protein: CASSQDPGRDGYTF.

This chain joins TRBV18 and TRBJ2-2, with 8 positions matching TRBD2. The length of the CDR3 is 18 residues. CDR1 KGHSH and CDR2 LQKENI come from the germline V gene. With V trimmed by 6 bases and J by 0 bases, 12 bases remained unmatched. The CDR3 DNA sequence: TGTGCCAGCTCCAAAACCGACGGCGGGGGGACGAACACCGGGGAGCTGTTTTTT. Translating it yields CASSKTDGGGTNTGELFF.

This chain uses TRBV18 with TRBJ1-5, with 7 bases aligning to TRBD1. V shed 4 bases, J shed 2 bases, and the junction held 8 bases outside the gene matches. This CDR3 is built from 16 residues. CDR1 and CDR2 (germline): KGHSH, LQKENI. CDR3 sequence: CASSHLRTGRNQPQHF. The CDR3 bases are TGTGCCAGCTCACACTTGAGGACAGGCCGCAATCAGCCCCAGCATTTT.

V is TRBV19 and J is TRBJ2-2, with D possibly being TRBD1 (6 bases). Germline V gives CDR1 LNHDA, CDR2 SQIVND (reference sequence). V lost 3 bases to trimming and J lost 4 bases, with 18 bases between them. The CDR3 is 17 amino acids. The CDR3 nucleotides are TGTGCCAGTAGTATTTGGACAGTCCGATCCATCACCGGGGAGCTGTTTTTT. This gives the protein CASSIWTVRSITGELFF.

CDR3 region: CASSLRLAGVNTGELFF. The CDR3 nucleotides read TGTGCCAGCAGCCTACGACTAGCGGGAGTGAACACCGGGGAGCTGTTTTTT. V usage is TRBV7-2 and J usage is TRBJ2-2; 12 positions match TRBD2. V shed 5 bases, J shed 1 base, and the junction held 5 bases outside the gene matches. Germline CDR1 and CDR2: SGHTA and FQGNSA. The CDR3 totals 17 residues.

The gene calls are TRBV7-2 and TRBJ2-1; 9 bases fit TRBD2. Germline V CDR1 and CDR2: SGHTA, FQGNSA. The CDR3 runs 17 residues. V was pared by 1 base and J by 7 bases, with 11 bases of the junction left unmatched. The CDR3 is CASSLGVSGGFGNEQFF. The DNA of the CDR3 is TGTGCCAGCAGCTTAGGAGTTAGCGGGGGATTTGGGAATGAGCAGTTCTTC.

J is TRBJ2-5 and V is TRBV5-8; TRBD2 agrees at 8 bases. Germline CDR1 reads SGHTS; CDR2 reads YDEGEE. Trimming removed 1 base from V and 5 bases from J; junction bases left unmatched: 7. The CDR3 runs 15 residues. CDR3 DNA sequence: TGTGCCAGCAGCTTGTCGGGGGGGGCCGGGGAGACCCAGTACTTC. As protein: CASSLSGGAGETQYF.

The CDR3 bases are TGTGCCAGTAGTACGGCCGGGACAGGCGTTGGACAGTACTTC. Its protein product is CASSTAGTGVGQYF. The V gene is TRBV19, the J gene TRBJ2-7; 8 bases match TRBD1. CDR1 is LNHDA and CDR2 is SQIVND in the germline V gene (reference sequence). V gave up 4 bases and J gave up 10 bases; unmatched junction bases: 12. The CDR3 contains 14 residues.

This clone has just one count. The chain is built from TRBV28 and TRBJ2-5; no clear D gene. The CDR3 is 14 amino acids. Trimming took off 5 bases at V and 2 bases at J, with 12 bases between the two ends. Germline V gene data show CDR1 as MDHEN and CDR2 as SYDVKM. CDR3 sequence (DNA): TGTGCCAGCAGTCCCCTACAGAGACAAGAGACCCAGTACTTC. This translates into CASSPLQRQETQYF.

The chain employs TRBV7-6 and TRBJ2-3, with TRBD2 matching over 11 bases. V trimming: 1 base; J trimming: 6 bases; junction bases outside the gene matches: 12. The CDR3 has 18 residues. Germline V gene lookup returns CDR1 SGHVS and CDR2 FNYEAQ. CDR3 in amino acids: CASSLGRMVAGGPDTQYF. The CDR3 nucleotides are TGTGCCAGCAGCTTAGGTAGAATGGTAGCGGGAGGGCCGGATACGCAGTATTTT.

The DNA for the CDR3 is TGTGCCAGCAGTGCTAAGGGCCGGGGAATGGGAGGTGCCCATACGCAGTATTTT. This translates into CASSAKGRGMGGAHTQYF. The chain employs TRBV6-1 and TRBJ2-3, with D possibly being TRBD2 (6 bases). Looked up from germline, CDR1 is MNHNS and CDR2 is SASEGT. V lost 4 bases and J 7 bases, leaving 27 bases between the germline ends. This CDR3 contains 18 residues.

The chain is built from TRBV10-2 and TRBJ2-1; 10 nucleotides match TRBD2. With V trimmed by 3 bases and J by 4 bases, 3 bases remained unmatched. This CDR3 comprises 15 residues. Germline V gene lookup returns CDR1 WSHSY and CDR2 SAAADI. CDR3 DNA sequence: TGCGCCAGCAGTGACCCTAGCGGGGGTTACAATGAGCAGTTCTTC. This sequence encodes CASSDPSGGYNEQFF.

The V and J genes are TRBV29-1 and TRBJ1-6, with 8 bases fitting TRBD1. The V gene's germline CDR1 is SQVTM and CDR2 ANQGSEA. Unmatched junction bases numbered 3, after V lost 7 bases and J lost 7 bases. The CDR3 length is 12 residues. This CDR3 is CSARTGNSPLHF. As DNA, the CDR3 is TGCAGCGCTCGGACAGGGAATTCACCCCTCCACTTT.

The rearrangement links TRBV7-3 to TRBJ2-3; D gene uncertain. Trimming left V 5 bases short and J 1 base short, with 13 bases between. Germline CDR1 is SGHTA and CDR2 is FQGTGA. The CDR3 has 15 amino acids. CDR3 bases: TGTGCCAGCAGCCCAGGTTATACGGGCACAGATACGCAGTATTTT. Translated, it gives CASSPGYTGTDTQYF.

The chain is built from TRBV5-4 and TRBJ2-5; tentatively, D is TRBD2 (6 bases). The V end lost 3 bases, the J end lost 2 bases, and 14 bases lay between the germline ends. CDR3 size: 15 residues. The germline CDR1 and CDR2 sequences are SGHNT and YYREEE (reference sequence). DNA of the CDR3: TGTGCCAGCAGCTCTCGCCTTAGCGGACAAGAGACCCAGTACTTC. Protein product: CASSSRLSGQETQYF.

The chain's CDR3 is CASSKATDRGDNSPLHF. The CDR3, as DNA: TGTGCCAGCAGCAAAGCGACCGACAGGGGGGATAATTCACCCCTCCACTTT. The rearrangement joins TRBV21-1 to TRBJ1-6; TRBD1, the table's D call, lacks a check against the DNA. TRBV21-1 counts as a pseudogene. The CDR3 is 17 amino acids.

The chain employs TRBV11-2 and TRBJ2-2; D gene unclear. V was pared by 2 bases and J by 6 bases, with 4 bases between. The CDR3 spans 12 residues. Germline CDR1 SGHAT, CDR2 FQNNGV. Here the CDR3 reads CASSLTSGELFF. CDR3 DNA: TGTGCCAGCAGCTTAACTTCCGGGGAGCTGTTTTTT.

CDR3 nucleotide sequence: TGTGCCATCAGTGATTCGGGCAGGGGAAACACTGAAGCTTTCTTT. Its translation is CAISDSGRGNTEAFF. V gene TRBV10-3 combines with J gene TRBJ1-1; TRBD1 is a possible D gene (6 bases). V was pared by 3 bases and J by 2 bases, with 13 bases between. Germline V gene data show CDR1 as ENHRY and CDR2 as SYGVKD. This CDR3 region has 15 residues.

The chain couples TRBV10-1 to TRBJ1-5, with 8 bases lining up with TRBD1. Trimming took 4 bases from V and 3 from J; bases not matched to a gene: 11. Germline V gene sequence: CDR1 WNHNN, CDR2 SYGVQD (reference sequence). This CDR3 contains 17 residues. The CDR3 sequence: CASSALPRDRNNQPQHF. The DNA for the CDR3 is TGCGCCAGCAGTGCCCTCCCCCGGGACAGGAACAATCAGCCCCAGCATTTT.

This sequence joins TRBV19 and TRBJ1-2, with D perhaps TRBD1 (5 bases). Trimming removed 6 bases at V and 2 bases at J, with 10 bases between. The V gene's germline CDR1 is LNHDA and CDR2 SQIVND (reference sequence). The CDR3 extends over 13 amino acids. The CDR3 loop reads CASREGRNYGYTF. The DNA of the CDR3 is TGTGCCAGTAGGGAGGGACGGAACTATGGCTACACCTTC.